A selection of T cell receptor beta chains follows, all from one sample in a study of blood T cells in healthy people across ages. TCRdb reanalysed the 5' RACE reads using MiXCR and keeps one entry per CDR3 protein. The repertoire holds some 920,000 distinct CDR3 sequences, with roughly 51% as singletons. The sequencing input was blood. The source of these receptors is a woman aged 60-75 years in good health. The conserved cysteine and the conserved F or W are not part of the CDR3 here. D genes are given only for firm matches. The size entry is marked missing in some rows and otherwise reads once, few, many or a size class.

v_call: TRBV10-3; clone_size: .; d_call: TRBD1; j_call: TRBJ2-7; cdr3_aa: AISEDLTGFDEQY
v_call: TRBV19; clone_size: .; d_call: TRBD2; j_call: TRBJ2-7; cdr3_aa: ASSMALAGFDEQY
v_call: TRBV29-1; clone_size: .; d_call: .; j_call: TRBJ2-3; cdr3_aa: SVTKGLNTDTQY
v_call: TRBV20-1; clone_size: few; d_call: TRBD2; j_call: TRBJ2-4; cdr3_aa: SAPWEGGLAKNIQY
v_call: TRBV9; clone_size: .; d_call: .; j_call: TRBJ2-2; cdr3_aa: ASSDGGGELF
v_call: TRBV20-1; clone_size: .; d_call: TRBD1; j_call: TRBJ1-1; cdr3_aa: SAGGQKNTEAF
v_call: TRBV5-1; clone_size: .; d_call: TRBD1; j_call: TRBJ2-6; cdr3_aa: ASHTGGEAGANVLT
v_call: TRBV7-9; clone_size: .; d_call: TRBD2; j_call: TRBJ2-7; cdr3_aa: ASSPWTSGYEQY
v_call: TRBV20-1; clone_size: few; d_call: TRBD2; j_call: TRBJ2-1; cdr3_aa: SASGTSGRAMYNEQF
v_call: TRBV7-9; clone_size: .; d_call: .; j_call: TRBJ2-7; cdr3_aa: ASSSEQTRVRGGQY
v_call: TRBV28; clone_size: .; d_call: .; j_call: TRBJ1-4; cdr3_aa: ASSVSGQNEKLF
v_call: TRBV11-3; clone_size: .; d_call: .; j_call: TRBJ2-1; cdr3_aa: ASSREIGEQF
v_call: TRBV7-2; clone_size: few; d_call: .; j_call: TRBJ2-7; cdr3_aa: ASSYAGEQY
v_call: TRBV6-5; clone_size: .; d_call: .; j_call: TRBJ2-5; cdr3_aa: ASREDGQETQY
v_call: TRBV14; clone_size: once; d_call: TRBD2; j_call: TRBJ2-1; cdr3_aa: ASSQVGLGPYNEQF
v_call: TRBV5-1; clone_size: few; d_call: TRBD1; j_call: TRBJ2-1; cdr3_aa: ASSRQGTGTYNEQF
v_call: TRBV5-1; clone_size: .; d_call: .; j_call: TRBJ2-1; cdr3_aa: ASSPGDRDNEQF
v_call: TRBV10-2; clone_size: once; d_call: .; j_call: TRBJ2-7; cdr3_aa: ASSEANLNEQY
v_call: TRBV3-1; clone_size: once; d_call: .; j_call: TRBJ2-1; cdr3_aa: ASSQVGHEQF
v_call: TRBV20-1; clone_size: .; d_call: TRBD2; j_call: TRBJ2-1; cdr3_aa: SAGRRAGNNEQF
v_call: TRBV20-1; clone_size: few; d_call: .; j_call: TRBJ2-1; cdr3_aa: SARDLEGSSYNEQF
v_call: TRBV10-3; clone_size: many; d_call: .; j_call: TRBJ2-7; cdr3_aa: AISEGYEQY
v_call: TRBV5-6; clone_size: few; d_call: .; j_call: TRBJ2-1; cdr3_aa: ASSVTGEGNEQF
v_call: TRBV12-3/TRBV12-4; clone_size: .; d_call: TRBD2; j_call: TRBJ2-3; cdr3_aa: ASSYGLAGGLSTDTQY
v_call: TRBV5-4; clone_size: .; d_call: .; j_call: TRBJ2-7; cdr3_aa: ASRPRGSSYEQY
v_call: TRBV20-1; clone_size: .; d_call: TRBD1; j_call: TRBJ1-5; cdr3_aa: SAPQGSSFNQPQH
v_call: TRBV4-3; clone_size: .; d_call: .; j_call: TRBJ2-5; cdr3_aa: ASSQRRGSLGETQY
v_call: TRBV20-1; clone_size: .; d_call: .; j_call: TRBJ1-5; cdr3_aa: SASPRSGPQH
v_call: TRBV6-6; clone_size: once; d_call: TRBD2; j_call: TRBJ2-2; cdr3_aa: ASSYSGLAGGTGELF
v_call: TRBV6-6; clone_size: .; d_call: .; j_call: TRBJ1-1; cdr3_aa: ASSTSGGTNTEAF
v_call: TRBV20-1; clone_size: .; d_call: .; j_call: TRBJ1-1; cdr3_aa: SASRSGAPGEAF
v_call: TRBV28; clone_size: .; d_call: TRBD2; j_call: TRBJ2-7; cdr3_aa: ASSPSLAGLIYEQY
v_call: TRBV20-1; clone_size: .; d_call: TRBD2; j_call: TRBJ2-1; cdr3_aa: SATIGTSRNEQF
v_call: TRBV5-6; clone_size: .; d_call: TRBD2; j_call: TRBJ2-1; cdr3_aa: ASFFAGGYNEQF
v_call: TRBV20-1; clone_size: .; d_call: .; j_call: TRBJ2-3; cdr3_aa: SARDLGSGITDTQY
v_call: TRBV28; clone_size: few; d_call: TRBD2; j_call: TRBJ2-3; cdr3_aa: ASSLAGSPVTQY
v_call: TRBV7-9; clone_size: .; d_call: .; j_call: TRBJ1-5; cdr3_aa: AIDKDSPNQPQH
v_call: TRBV11-2; clone_size: few; d_call: .; j_call: TRBJ2-5; cdr3_aa: ASSLSPGTQY
v_call: TRBV12-3/TRBV12-4; clone_size: .; d_call: .; j_call: TRBJ2-2; cdr3_aa: ASQDGGTTNTGELF
v_call: TRBV4-2; clone_size: once; d_call: TRBD1; j_call: TRBJ1-4; cdr3_aa: ASSQVGQGRSVEKLF
v_call: TRBV28; clone_size: .; d_call: .; j_call: TRBJ1-1; cdr3_aa: ASRTGPANTEAF
v_call: TRBV5-5; clone_size: .; d_call: .; j_call: TRBJ2-5; cdr3_aa: ASRKVDEQY
v_call: TRBV5-1; clone_size: .; d_call: .; j_call: TRBJ1-2; cdr3_aa: ASSLVGRVMGYT
v_call: TRBV5-5; clone_size: few; d_call: .; j_call: TRBJ2-1; cdr3_aa: ASSLGITEQF
v_call: TRBV29-1; clone_size: .; d_call: .; j_call: TRBJ2-3; cdr3_aa: SAIGGRWTDTQY
v_call: TRBV6-1; clone_size: few; d_call: .; j_call: TRBJ1-1; cdr3_aa: ASSDGLRFTEAF
v_call: TRBV12-3/TRBV12-4; clone_size: .; d_call: .; j_call: TRBJ1-5; cdr3_aa: ASSFYRDQPQH
v_call: TRBV6-5; clone_size: .; d_call: .; j_call: .; cdr3_aa: ASSYQNPVGYEQY
v_call: TRBV4-2; clone_size: .; d_call: TRBD1; j_call: TRBJ2-7; cdr3_aa: ASSQPGQGFYEQY
v_call: TRBV5-1; clone_size: .; d_call: .; j_call: TRBJ2-3; cdr3_aa: ASSLVERRGAWDTQY
v_call: TRBV20-1; clone_size: .; d_call: TRBD2; j_call: TRBJ2-4; cdr3_aa: SARDPRTSGRAKNIQY
v_call: TRBV12-3/TRBV12-4; clone_size: few; d_call: .; j_call: .; cdr3_aa: ASSTQMTGKETQY
v_call: TRBV11-2; clone_size: few; d_call: .; j_call: TRBJ2-5; cdr3_aa: ASSQQPGERWTQY